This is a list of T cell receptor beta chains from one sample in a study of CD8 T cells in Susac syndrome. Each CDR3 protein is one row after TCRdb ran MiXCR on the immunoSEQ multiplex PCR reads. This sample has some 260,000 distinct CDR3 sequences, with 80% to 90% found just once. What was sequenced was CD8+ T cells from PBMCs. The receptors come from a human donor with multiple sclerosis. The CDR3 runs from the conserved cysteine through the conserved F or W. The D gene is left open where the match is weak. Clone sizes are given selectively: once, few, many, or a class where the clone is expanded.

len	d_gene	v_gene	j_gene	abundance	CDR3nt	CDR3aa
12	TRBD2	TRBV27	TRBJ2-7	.	TGTGCCAGCTGGGGAGGGCCCTACGAGCAGTACTTC	CASWGGPYEQYF
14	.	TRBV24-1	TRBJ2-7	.	TGTGCCACTCCGAATGTCGGGACCAACTACGAGCAGTACTTC	CATPNVGTNYEQYF
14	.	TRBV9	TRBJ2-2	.	TGTGCCAGCAGCGTAGACGGGTCAACCGGGGAGCTGTTTTTT	CASSVDGSTGELFF
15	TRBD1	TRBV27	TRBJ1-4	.	TGTGCCAGCAGCCTAATTGGGACAGGGAATTCGGAACTGTTTTTT	CASSLIGTGNSELFF
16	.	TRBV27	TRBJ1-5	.	.	CASSTSTGEVNQPQHF
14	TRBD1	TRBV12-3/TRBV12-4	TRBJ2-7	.	TGTGCCAGCAGTTTAAGTCCAGGGGGCAACGAGCAGTACTTC	CASSLSPGGNEQYF
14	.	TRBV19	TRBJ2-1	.	TGTGCCAGTAGTATACGGCGGGGGCTGAATGAGCAGTTCTTC	CASSIRRGLNEQFF
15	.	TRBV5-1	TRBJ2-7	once	TGCGCCAGCAGCTTATCAGCGACCTTGATCTACGAGCAGTACTTC	CASSLSATLIYEQYF
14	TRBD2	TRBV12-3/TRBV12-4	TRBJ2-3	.	TGTGCCAGCAACCAACTAGCGGGAGCAGATACGCAGTATTTT	CASNQLAGADTQYF
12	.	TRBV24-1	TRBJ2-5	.	TGTGCCACCAGTGATTTCGGAGGGACCCAGTACTTC	CATSDFGGTQYF
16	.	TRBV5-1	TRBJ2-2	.	TGCGCCAGCAGCTCCCGGACGGGGAGGTCCACCGGGGAGCTGTTTTTT	CASSSRTGRSTGELFF
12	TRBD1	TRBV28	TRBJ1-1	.	TGTGCCAGCAGTACTACAGGGGGCCAAGCTTTCTTT	CASSTTGGQAFF
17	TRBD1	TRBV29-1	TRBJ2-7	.	TGCAGCGTTGAAGGGGACAGAGAATCCCCTCTTGCCTACGAGCAGTACTTC	CSVEGDRESPLAYEQYF
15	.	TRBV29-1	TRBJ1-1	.	TGCAGCGTTGAAGAAATGGGGGCAGGGCCTTATGAAGCTTTCTTT	CSVEEMGAGPYEAFF
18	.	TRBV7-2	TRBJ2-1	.	TGTGCCAGCAGCCCAACGGCCCGGTACTCCGGCTCCTACAATGAGCAGTTCTTC	CASSPTARYSGSYNEQFF
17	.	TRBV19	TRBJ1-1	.	TGTGCCAGTAGTATTGGAGGGACCCCTAGCCGGATGACTGAAGCTTTCTTT	CASSIGGTPSRMTEAFF
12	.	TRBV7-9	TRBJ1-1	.	TGTGCCAGCACCCGGGACTTTCCTGAAGCTTTCTTT	CASTRDFPEAFF
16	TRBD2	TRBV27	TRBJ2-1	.	TGTGCCAGCAGTTTAAAGACTAGCGGGAGGGGTGATGAGCAGTTCTTC	CASSLKTSGRGDEQFF
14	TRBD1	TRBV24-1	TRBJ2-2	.	TGTGCCACCAGCAAGGCAGGGGGCACCGGGGAGCTGTTTTTT	CATSKAGGTGELFF
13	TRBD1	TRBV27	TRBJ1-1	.	TGTGCCAGCCAGGGGGGGACAGCTACTGAAGCTTTCTTT	CASQGGTATEAFF
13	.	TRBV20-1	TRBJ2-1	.	TGCAGTGCAGCCGCCCTCCCCCCCAATGAGCAGTTCTTC	CSAAALPPNEQFF
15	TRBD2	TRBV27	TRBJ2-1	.	TGTGCCAGCAGTTTAAAACTAGCGGTCTACAATGAGCAGTTCTTC	CASSLKLAVYNEQFF
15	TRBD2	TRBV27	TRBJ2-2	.	TGTGCCAGCAGTCCCGGACTAGCGGGGCACCGGGAGCTGTTTTTT	CASSPGLAGHRELFF
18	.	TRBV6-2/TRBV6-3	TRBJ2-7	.	TGTGCCAGCAGTTTCGACCGAGGCCGGGCTCGGAGCTCCTACGAGCAGTACTTC	CASSFDRGRARSSYEQYF
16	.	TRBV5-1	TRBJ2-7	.	TGCGCCAGCAGCTCCCCCCCCGACAGGAGCTCCTACGAGCAGTACTTC	CASSSPPDRSSYEQYF
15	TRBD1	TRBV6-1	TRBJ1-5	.	TGTGCCAGCACCCCCGGTCGGGGACAGCGTCAGCCCCAGCATTTT	CASTPGRGQRQPQHF
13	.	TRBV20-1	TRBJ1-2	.	TGCAGTGCTGGAGCTAGGCAGGCATATGGCTACACCTTC	CSAGARQAYGYTF
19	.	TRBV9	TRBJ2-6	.	TGTGCCAGCAGCGCCGATCCGGCGCGTCCGAGCTCTGGGGCCAACGTCCTGACTTTC	CASSADPARPSSGANVLTF
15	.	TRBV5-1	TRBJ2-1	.	TGCGCCAGCAGCTTGGCTAGCAGGTCCGGCCATGAGCAGTTCTTC	CASSLASRSGHEQFF
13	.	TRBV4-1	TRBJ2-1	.	TGCGCCAGCAGCCAAGGCCCCTACAATGAGCAGTTCTTC	CASSQGPYNEQFF
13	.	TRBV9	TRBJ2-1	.	TGTGCCAGCAGCGCCGACTACTTGAATGAGCAGTTCTTC	CASSADYLNEQFF
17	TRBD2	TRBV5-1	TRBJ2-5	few	TGCGCCAGCAGCTTGAGGACTAGCGGTACCTACCAAGAGACCCAGTACTTC	CASSLRTSGTYQETQYF
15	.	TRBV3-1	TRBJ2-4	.	TGTGCCAGCAGCCAAGGGGTCTCTCCCAAAAACATTCAGTACTTC	CASSQGVSPKNIQYF
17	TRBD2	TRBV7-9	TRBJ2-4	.	TGTGCCAGCAGCCCCCCCACTAGCGTACTAGCCAAAAACATTCAGTACTTC	CASSPPTSVLAKNIQYF
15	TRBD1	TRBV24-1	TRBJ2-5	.	TGTGCCACCAGTGACCCAGGACAGGCCCAGGGGACCCAGTACTTC	CATSDPGQAQGTQYF
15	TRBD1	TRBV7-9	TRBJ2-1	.	TGTGCCAGCAGCCGACCGGGACAGGGATCCAATGAGCAGTTCTTC	CASSRPGQGSNEQFF
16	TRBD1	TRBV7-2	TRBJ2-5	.	TGTGCCAGCAGCGATCCGGGACAGGGGATTCAAGAGACCCAGTACTTC	CASSDPGQGIQETQYF
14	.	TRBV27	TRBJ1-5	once	TGTGCCAGCAGTTCCCGGGCCGCCAATCAGCCCCAGCATTTT	CASSSRAANQPQHF
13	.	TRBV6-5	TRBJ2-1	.	TGTGCCAGCAGTTACTCTGGTACCTATGAGCAGTTCTTC	CASSYSGTYEQFF
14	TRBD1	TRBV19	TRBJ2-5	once	TGTGCCAGTAGCGGGGACAGCCGACAAGAGACCCAGTACTTC	CASSGDSRQETQYF
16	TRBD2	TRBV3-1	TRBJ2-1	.	TGTGCCAGCAGCCCTACCGGGACTAGCGGGTGGAATGAGCAGTTCTTC	CASSPTGTSGWNEQFF
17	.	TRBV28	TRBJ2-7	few	TGTGCCAGCAGTTTCGGCCCCGGCCCATTTTTATCCTACGAGCAGTACTTC	CASSFGPGPFLSYEQYF
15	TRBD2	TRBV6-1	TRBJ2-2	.	TGTGCCAGCATTGGACTAGCGGGAGGCACCGGGGAGCTGTTTTTT	CASIGLAGGTGELFF
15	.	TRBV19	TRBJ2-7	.	TGTGCCAGTAGTATATACCGGGACGGTCCCTACGAGCAGTACTTC	CASSIYRDGPYEQYF
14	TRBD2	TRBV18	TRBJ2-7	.	TGTGCCAGCTCTCTTCGGGGGGGGTTCACCGAGCAGTACTTC	CASSLRGGFTEQYF
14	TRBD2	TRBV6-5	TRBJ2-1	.	TGTGCCAGCAGCGTCGCGGGACTAGGAAATGAGCAGTTCTTC	CASSVAGLGNEQFF